Sequencing of this T cell receptor beta chain was carried out in a study of T cell repertoires in cytomegalovirus infection. About the study: Signatures in public TCR beta sequences pointed to both CMV infection and matching HLA type. General observations from the study: There were carriers of CMV plus the relevant HLA, and cumulative public TCR beta family frequency identified them. HLA-C-restricted CMV clonotypes gave the most frequent clonotype in two of eight donors.

On this clonotype: No antigen is known for it.

From the reads, TCRdb called clonotypes with MiXCR, one entry per CDR3 protein. The sample has hundreds of thousands of distinct CDR3 sequences, less than 25% seen once. V dropped 2 bases and J dropped 0 bases, with 20 bases sitting between them. Germline V CDR1 and CDR2: DFQATT, SNEGSKA (reference sequence). The CDR3 consists of 18 residues. V gene TRBV20-1 combines with J gene TRBJ1-3, with D uncertain. This clonotype originated in a human donor in good health (CMV status not recorded). Some clones in this sample may be carry-over from other donors' samples. Sequencing was performed on CD8+ T cells from PBMCs. The DNA of the CDR3 is TGCAGTGCTAGACAGATGTGGGGTAGACACTACTCTGGAAACACCATATATTTT. It codes for CSARQMWGRHYSGNTIYF.